The rows below give T cell receptor beta chains drawn from one sample of a study of blood T cell repertoires in COVID-19. Data came from immunoSEQ multiplex PCR; TCRdb stores just in-frame clones and leaves some out. The repertoire holds 40,000 or so clones, with around 85% as singletons. Sequencing was performed on peripheral blood. The receptors were sampled from a man aged 45-60 years with active COVID-19. CDR3s include the opening cysteine and the closing phenylalanine or tryptophan. A D gene is named only where the DNA matches it firmly. Size values are once, few and many counts, or a class for expanded clones, and some rows have none.

j_gene: TRBJ2-7; v_gene: TRBV18; d_gene: -; abundance: -; CDR3nt: TGTGCCAGCTCACCACCGGGGCCAGGAGGGACCTACGAGCAGTACTTC; CDR3aa: CASSPPGPGGTYEQYF
j_gene: TRBJ2-1; v_gene: TRBV7-7; d_gene: TRBD2; abundance: once; CDR3nt: TGTGCCAGCAGCTCGGGAGGGCAGACTGAGCAGTTCTTC; CDR3aa: CASSSGGQTEQFF
j_gene: TRBJ1-6; v_gene: TRBV7-8; d_gene: -; abundance: -; CDR3nt: TGTGCCAGCAGCTTAGTTGAGCGGACCATACATTCACCCCTCCACTTT; CDR3aa: CASSLVERTIHSPLHF
j_gene: TRBJ1-5; v_gene: TRBV6-2/TRBV6-3; d_gene: -; abundance: -; CDR3nt: TGTGCCTGCAGTTGGCAACCTGGACACGGCGATAGCAATCAGCCCCAGCATTTT; CDR3aa: CACSWQPGHGDSNQPQHF
j_gene: TRBJ2-1; v_gene: TRBV5-6; d_gene: -; abundance: -; CDR3nt: TGTGCCAGCAGCTCGGCATCGACGGGACTTTACAATGAGCAGTTCTTC; CDR3aa: CASSSASTGLYNEQFF
j_gene: TRBJ2-7; v_gene: TRBV29-1; d_gene: -; abundance: -; CDR3nt: TGCAGCGTTGATCAGGGGGGCGGCTACGAGCAGTACTTC; CDR3aa: CSVDQGGGYEQYF
j_gene: TRBJ2-7; v_gene: TRBV7-6; d_gene: TRBD2; abundance: -; CDR3nt: TGTGCCAGCAGCTTATTTATTAGCGGGGGCTCCTACGAGCAGTACTTC; CDR3aa: CASSLFISGGSYEQYF
j_gene: TRBJ2-3; v_gene: TRBV28; d_gene: TRBD2; abundance: -; CDR3nt: TGTGCCAGCTCGGGCCGGGGGGGCCCAGATACGCAGTATTTT; CDR3aa: CASSGRGGPDTQYF
j_gene: TRBJ2-7; v_gene: TRBV2; d_gene: -; abundance: -; CDR3nt: TGTGCCAGCAGTGCTAATCCTGCCTCCTACGAGCAGTACTTC; CDR3aa: CASSANPASYEQYF
j_gene: TRBJ1-1; v_gene: TRBV6-5; d_gene: -; abundance: -; CDR3nt: TGTGCCAGCATCCCCAAGCCAGGGTGGACTGAAGCTTTCTTT; CDR3aa: CASIPKPGWTEAFF
j_gene: TRBJ2-3; v_gene: TRBV5-1; d_gene: TRBD2; abundance: -; CDR3nt: TGCGCCAGCAGCTTGGGCCCGGGGGATGCGGGAGGGACGCAGTATTTT; CDR3aa: CASSLGPGDAGGTQYF
j_gene: TRBJ2-5; v_gene: TRBV7-9; d_gene: -; abundance: few; CDR3nt: TGTGCCAGCACCCATTGGGAGGGGGGACAAGAGACCCAGTACTTC; CDR3aa: CASTHWEGGQETQYF
j_gene: TRBJ1-1; v_gene: TRBV4-3; d_gene: TRBD1; abundance: -; CDR3nt: TGCGCCAGCAGCCAGGCCGGGACAGGGGGCGGTGAAGCTTTCTTT; CDR3aa: CASSQAGTGGGEAFF
j_gene: TRBJ1-2; v_gene: TRBV7-2; d_gene: -; abundance: -; CDR3nt: TGTGCCAGCAGCTTAGTGCAGGGTTTTAACTATGGCTACACCTTC; CDR3aa: CASSLVQGFNYGYTF
j_gene: TRBJ2-5; v_gene: TRBV6-1; d_gene: -; abundance: -; CDR3nt: TGTGCCAGCAGTGAATTCCAAGGGGCCGTAAGTCGGACCCAGTACTTC; CDR3aa: CASSEFQGAVSRTQYF
j_gene: TRBJ1-6; v_gene: TRBV2; d_gene: TRBD1; abundance: few; CDR3nt: TGTGCCAGCACGACGCGGACAGGAATGGATTCACCCCTCCACTTT; CDR3aa: CASTTRTGMDSPLHF
j_gene: TRBJ2-7; v_gene: TRBV2; d_gene: TRBD1; abundance: -; CDR3nt: TGTGCCAGCAGTGCCGGGACAGGGTTTACCTACGAGCAGTACTTC; CDR3aa: CASSAGTGFTYEQYF
j_gene: TRBJ2-7; v_gene: TRBV18; d_gene: TRBD1; abundance: -; CDR3nt: TGTGCCAGCTCGCGGGACAGGTCCTACGAGCAGTACTTC; CDR3aa: CASSRDRSYEQYF
j_gene: TRBJ2-7; v_gene: TRBV18; d_gene: -; abundance: -; CDR3nt: TGTGCCAGCTCACCTTCCCCCGGGCGGACAGTCCACGAGCAGTACTTC; CDR3aa: CASSPSPGRTVHEQYF
j_gene: TRBJ1-5; v_gene: TRBV4-1; d_gene: -; abundance: few; CDR3nt: TGCGCCAGCAGCCAGCACGACAGTTTCAATCAGCCCCAGCATTTT; CDR3aa: CASSQHDSFNQPQHF
j_gene: TRBJ1-4; v_gene: TRBV6-6; d_gene: TRBD1; abundance: -; CDR3nt: TGTGCCAGCAGTTCCGACAGGGTCGGGGGAAAACTGTTTTTT; CDR3aa: CASSSDRVGGKLFF
j_gene: TRBJ2-7; v_gene: TRBV5-6; d_gene: TRBD2; abundance: -; CDR3nt: TGTGCCAGCAGCCCCGGGGGGGTGGTAAACGAGCAGTACTTC; CDR3aa: CASSPGGVVNEQYF
j_gene: TRBJ1-2; v_gene: TRBV4-1; d_gene: -; abundance: -; CDR3nt: TGCGCCAGCAGCCAAAAATCCCTAGACAGACCCTATGGCTACACCTTC; CDR3aa: CASSQKSLDRPYGYTF
j_gene: TRBJ2-5; v_gene: TRBV14; d_gene: -; abundance: -; CDR3nt: TGTGCCAGCAGCCAAGCCAGGGAAGGGTCCCAGTACTTC; CDR3aa: CASSQAREGSQYF
j_gene: TRBJ2-2; v_gene: TRBV28; d_gene: TRBD1; abundance: -; CDR3nt: TGTGCCAGCAGTCCTCCGACAGGGGTGTACACCGGGGAGCTGTTTTTT; CDR3aa: CASSPPTGVYTGELFF
j_gene: TRBJ2-3; v_gene: TRBV9; d_gene: -; abundance: -; CDR3nt: TGTGCCAGCAGCTCCAGACTGGCAGATACGCAGTATTTT; CDR3aa: CASSSRLADTQYF
j_gene: TRBJ2-7; v_gene: TRBV27; d_gene: -; abundance: -; CDR3nt: TGTGCCAGCAGGGACATAGTCTCCTACGAGCAGTACTTC; CDR3aa: CASRDIVSYEQYF
j_gene: TRBJ2-1; v_gene: TRBV3-1/TRBV3-2; d_gene: -; abundance: once; CDR3nt: TGTGCCAGCAACCAAGGTGGTTACGGGGATGAGCAGTTCTTC; CDR3aa: CASNQGGYGDEQFF
j_gene: TRBJ2-1; v_gene: TRBV18; d_gene: -; abundance: -; CDR3nt: TGTGCCAGCTCACCACCGAACACAGGGCTCGTGGATGAGCAGTTCTTC; CDR3aa: CASSPPNTGLVDEQFF
j_gene: TRBJ1-2; v_gene: TRBV29-1; d_gene: -; abundance: -; CDR3nt: TGCAGCGTTGATGAGGGGGTGAGGGATGGCTACACCTTC; CDR3aa: CSVDEGVRDGYTF
j_gene: TRBJ2-7; v_gene: TRBV3-1/TRBV3-2; d_gene: -; abundance: -; CDR3nt: TGTGCCAGCAGAAAGTACCGTCCAGGGGTCCCCTACGAGCAGTACTTC; CDR3aa: CASRKYRPGVPYEQYF
j_gene: TRBJ2-3; v_gene: TRBV7-2; d_gene: -; abundance: -; CDR3nt: TGTGCCAGCAGCTTAAAGCTTCCGCAGGGGAGTGGGACAGATACGCAGTATTTT; CDR3aa: CASSLKLPQGSGTDTQYF
j_gene: TRBJ2-2; v_gene: TRBV13; d_gene: TRBD1; abundance: once; CDR3nt: TGTGCCAGCAGCGCACCGGGACAGGAGACGAACACCGGGGAGCTGTTTTTT; CDR3aa: CASSAPGQETNTGELFF
j_gene: TRBJ2-7; v_gene: TRBV2; d_gene: -; abundance: -; CDR3nt: TGTGCCAGCAGTGCCGGGGTAGGTCCTTCCTACGAGCAGTACTTC; CDR3aa: CASSAGVGPSYEQYF
j_gene: TRBJ1-1; v_gene: TRBV10-1; d_gene: -; abundance: -; CDR3nt: TGCGCCAGCAGTGACCGGGGGTTAGACACTGAAGCTTTCTTT; CDR3aa: CASSDRGLDTEAFF
j_gene: TRBJ2-7; v_gene: TRBV27; d_gene: TRBD1; abundance: -; CDR3nt: TGTGCCAGCTGGACAGGGTCCGTGTACGAGCAGTACTTC; CDR3aa: CASWTGSVYEQYF
j_gene: TRBJ2-7; v_gene: TRBV5-5; d_gene: -; abundance: -; CDR3nt: TGTGCCAGCAGCTTGTATGACAGGCCCTACGAGCAGTACTTC; CDR3aa: CASSLYDRPYEQYF
j_gene: TRBJ1-6; v_gene: TRBV6-5; d_gene: -; abundance: -; CDR3nt: TGTGCCAGCAGTTACGTCCGGGGGAATAATTCACCCCTCCACTTT; CDR3aa: CASSYVRGNNSPLHF
j_gene: TRBJ2-7; v_gene: TRBV11-3; d_gene: TRBD1; abundance: -; CDR3nt: TGTGCCAGCAGCTTAGATGGACAGGGTGTCTACGAGCAGTACTTC; CDR3aa: CASSLDGQGVYEQYF
j_gene: TRBJ2-3; v_gene: TRBV7-9; d_gene: -; abundance: -; CDR3nt: TGTGCCAGCAGCTTATTATCTGGGCAGGCAGATACGCAGTATTTT; CDR3aa: CASSLLSGQADTQYF
j_gene: TRBJ2-5; v_gene: TRBV29-1; d_gene: -; abundance: once; CDR3nt: TGCAGCGTTCCGTCAGGGGCGTACCAAGAGACCCAGTACTTC; CDR3aa: CSVPSGAYQETQYF
j_gene: TRBJ2-5; v_gene: TRBV7-2; d_gene: -; abundance: -; CDR3nt: TGTGCCAGCAGCGCACAGGCGATGGGTGAGACCCAGTACTTC; CDR3aa: CASSAQAMGETQYF
j_gene: TRBJ1-5; v_gene: TRBV6-2/TRBV6-3; d_gene: -; abundance: -; CDR3nt: TGTGCCAGCAGTGGTCACAGGGCTAATCAGCCCCAGCATTTT; CDR3aa: CASSGHRANQPQHF
j_gene: TRBJ2-7; v_gene: TRBV27; d_gene: TRBD1; abundance: -; CDR3nt: TGTGCCAGCACGCCGGGACAGGGGGACTACGAGCAGTACTTC; CDR3aa: CASTPGQGDYEQYF
j_gene: TRBJ1-3; v_gene: TRBV18; d_gene: -; abundance: -; CDR3nt: TGTGCCAGCTCACCGTCAGGAAACACCATATATTTT; CDR3aa: CASSPSGNTIYF
j_gene: TRBJ2-4; v_gene: TRBV2; d_gene: -; abundance: -; CDR3nt: TGTGCCAGCAGTGAACGGAACAGGCAGTACCAAAACATTCAGTACTTC; CDR3aa: CASSERNRQYQNIQYF
j_gene: TRBJ2-3; v_gene: TRBV12-3/TRBV12-4; d_gene: -; abundance: -; CDR3nt: TGTGCCAGCAGTTTTCAAGATACGCAGTATTTT; CDR3aa: CASSFQDTQYF
j_gene: TRBJ2-2; v_gene: TRBV6-6; d_gene: -; abundance: -; CDR3nt: TGTGCCAGTCATGAGGGGGCCGGGGAGCTGTTTTTT; CDR3aa: CASHEGAGELFF
j_gene: TRBJ1-6; v_gene: TRBV5-1; d_gene: -; abundance: -; CDR3nt: TGCGCCAGCAGCTTGAGCGGTAATAATTCACCCCTCCACTTT; CDR3aa: CASSLSGNNSPLHF
j_gene: TRBJ1-2; v_gene: TRBV27; d_gene: -; abundance: -; CDR3nt: TGTGCCAGCAGTTTATCGATTACAGGGTCGGATGGCTACACCTTC; CDR3aa: CASSLSITGSDGYTF
j_gene: TRBJ1-5; v_gene: TRBV10-3; d_gene: TRBD1; abundance: -; CDR3nt: TGTGCCATCAGTCAGGGGGGTGATCAGCCCCAGCATTTT; CDR3aa: CAISQGGDQPQHF
j_gene: TRBJ2-5; v_gene: TRBV3-1/TRBV3-2; d_gene: -; abundance: -; CDR3nt: TGTGCCAGCAGCCAAGATACTAACCAAGAGACCCAGTACTTC; CDR3aa: CASSQDTNQETQYF